This TCR beta chain was documented in a study of OX40 agonist ivuxolimab in advanced cancers. General study findings and limits: Doses of 0.1 to 3.0 mg/kg were accompanied by clonal expansion of CD4+ and CD8+ blood T cells by week 6.

V was pared by 0 bases and J by 6 bases, with 7 bases of the junction left unmatched. Germline V gene sequence: CDR1 LGHNA, CDR2 YNFKEQ. The CDR3 extends over 16 amino acids. Here immunoSEQ multiplex PCR was the method, and the copy in TCRdb shows in-frame clones only, minus some. In the table there are approximately 62,000 clones, 88% of which are singletons. Regarding this clone: The antigen is unknown.

The V gene is TRBV4-2, the J gene TRBJ2-1; 8 nucleotides agree with TRBD2. Here the sequenced sample was CD4+ or CD8+ T cells sorted from blood, taken in a trial of the OX40 agonist ivuxolimab. The receptor was isolated from an adult with an advanced solid tumor such as melanoma, head and neck, liver or kidney cancer. CDR3 in amino acids: CASSQDRSGSSNEQFF. CDR3 in DNA: TGTGCCAGCAGCCAAGATAGAAGCGGGAGTAGCAATGAGCAGTTCTTC.